This T cell receptor (beta chain) was captured in a study of blood T cell repertoires in COVID-19. About the study: Acute-phase and convalescent COVID-19 samples originated in the United States, Italy and Spain.

This CDR3 spans 16 amino acids. V lost 7 bases to trimming and J lost 1 base, with 19 bases between them. CDR1 and CDR2 from the germline V gene are MDHEN and SYDVKM. Cohort 3 donors were reported recovered after two negative PCRs, clearance, or symptom resolution. In the source study's methods: How many nucleated cells were present was estimated from reference gene primer amplification. This table comes from immunoSEQ multiplex PCR, and its TCRdb copy is limited to in-frame clones, with some not included. V and J calls and clone size are those listed in that table; D and trimming were worked out from the DNA. The data contain approximately 150,000 clones, under 90% of them singletons.

The clonotype was recovered from a woman in her 50s who had recovered from COVID-19. V is TRBV28 and J is TRBJ1-2; D ambiguous. The source material was PBMCs or T cells enriched from blood (not recorded which). The CDR3 sequence is CASNPGRRVFNYGYTF. The CDR3 bases are TGTGCCAGCAATCCGGGCAGGAGGGTTTTTAACTATGGCTACACCTTC.